Each of the 14 T cell receptor beta chains below was sequenced from the same sample in a study of human T cells and chemical hapten exposure (TCRdb year 2021). The time point label corresponds to: pre-sensitization, week 0. The treatment or condition tag for this specimen amounts to: therapeutic diphenylcyclopropenone sensitization with weekly scalp DPC. The library was prepared using RACE. Sequenced using a NextSeq 500. TCRdb reworked the public reads: Q25 trimming with fastp, MiXCR clone assembly, productive beta chains retained. All rows with the same CDR3 protein become a single entry with the most common DNA and genes. This sample has 270,000 or so distinct CDR3 sequences in its table, and roughly 7.4% of those were observed once. The ten largest clones capture more than 0.95% of the sample. Material: whole blood, obtained in connection with sensitization to the hapten diphenylcyclopropenone (DPC). The receptor source for this set is a man aged 18 to 30 with alopecia areata. Some clones in this sample may be carry-over from other donors' samples.

The chain couples TRBV29-1 to TRBJ1-1; tentative D call: TRBD1 (5 bases). From germline, CDR1 is SQVTM and CDR2 ANQGSEA. V gave up 7 bases and J gave up 2 bases, with 11 bases separating them. The CDR3 is 12 amino acids. Written as DNA, the CDR3 is TGCAGCGCCTTTGACAGTAACACTGAAGCTTTCTTT. It yields the protein CSAFDSNTEAFF.

This clonotype was observed a few times. The V gene is TRBV5-1, the J gene TRBJ1-6; 7 bases map to TRBD1. CDR1 and CDR2 from the germline V gene are SGHRS and YFSETQ. J was trimmed by 3 bases and V by 4 bases; bases with no gene match: 7. The CDR3 consists of 16 residues. The CDR3 protein is CASSREGQIYNSPLHF. In nucleotides, the CDR3 is TGCGCCAGCAGCCGCGAGGGACAGATCTATAATTCACCCCTCCACTTT.

This clonotype was detected only a few times. The rearrangement uses TRBV15 and TRBJ2-5, with TRBD1 identical over 7 bases. J gave up 5 bases and V 5 bases, and 8 bases lay outside the gene matches. Germline V CDR1 and CDR2: LNHNV, YYDKDF (reference sequence). The CDR3 loop spans 14 amino acids. The chain's CDR3 is CATSRRQGWETQYF. CDR3 nucleotide sequence: TGTGCCACCAGCCGCCGACAGGGCTGGGAGACCCAGTACTTC.

This clonotype has more than one count but fewer than ten. This CDR3 is CSAQAGFLGNQPQHF. The CDR3 DNA follows: TGCAGTGCCCAAGCAGGGTTTTTGGGCAATCAGCCCCAGCATTTT. The chain is built from TRBV20-1 and TRBJ1-5; weak D call: TRBD1 (5 bases). Looked up from germline, CDR1 is DFQATT and CDR2 is SNEGSKA (reference sequence). V was clipped by 6 bases and J by 2 bases, with 17 bases between them. There are 15 residues in the CDR3.

The CDR3, as DNA: TGTGCCAGCAGCTTGACAGCCTCCCTCTCTGGAAACACCATATATTTT. It yields the protein CASSLTASLSGNTIYF. The chain is built from TRBV7-2 and TRBJ1-3, with a possible D match to TRBD1 (5 bases). This CDR3 spans 16 amino acids. Trimming left V 3 bases short and J 0 bases short, with 12 bases between. Germline loops: CDR1 SGHTA, CDR2 FQGNSA.

This clonotype was found a few times. The chain is built from TRBV3-1 and TRBJ2-5, with D perhaps TRBD1 (6 bases). CDR1 LGHDT and CDR2 YNNKEL come from the germline V gene (reference sequence). This CDR3 is built from 13 residues. V gave up 0 bases and J gave up 6 bases, with 8 bases separating them. CDR3 DNA: TGTGCCAGCAGCCAAGAAGGGGGAAAGACCCAGTACTTC. Translating it yields CASSQEGGKTQYF.

A few counts support this clonotype. The V call is TRBV5-1, the J call TRBJ2-5, with 7 bases aligning to TRBD1. Trimming cost V 3 bases and J 2 bases; bases outside gene matches: 7. Germline CDR1 reads SGHRS; CDR2 reads YFSETQ. The CDR3 is made up of 15 amino acids. CDR3 bases: TGCGCCAGCAGCTGGTGGCCGGGACAGCAAGAGACCCAGTACTTC. Its translation is CASSWWPGQQETQYF.

The sample holds many counts of this clonotype. The chain combines TRBV28 with TRBJ2-7; D might be TRBD1 (6 bases). The CDR3 spans 15 residues. Germline CDR1 MDHEN, CDR2 SYDVKM. The V end was cut by 5 bases, the J end by 1 base, with 15 bases between. CDR3 amino acids: CASSPDTQGSYEQYF. CDR3 DNA: TGTGCCAGCAGTCCAGATACACAGGGATCCTACGAGCAGTACTTC.

The chain recombines TRBV12-3 or TRBV12-4 with TRBJ1-1; weak D call: TRBD1 (5 bases). The CDR3 is 13 amino acids. Trimming left V 7 bases short and J 1 base short, with 10 bases between. Here the CDR3 reads CASINQGNTEAFF. CDR3 nucleotide sequence: TGTGCCAGCATCAACCAGGGGAACACTGAAGCTTTCTTT.

This clonotype was detected only a few times. The chain employs TRBV12-3 or TRBV12-4 and TRBJ2-3; no firm D call. V lost 6 bases and J lost 7, with 8 bases in between. The CDR3 has 11 residues. The CDR3 sequence is CASRGFYTQYF. CDR3 sequence (DNA): TGTGCCAGCAGGGGCTTCTATACGCAGTATTTT.

This chain uses TRBV5-1 with TRBJ2-1, with TRBD1 matching 8 bases. Trimming cost V 4 bases and J 5 bases; bases outside gene matches: 8. Germline loops: CDR1 SGHRS, CDR2 YFSETQ. This CDR3 is 15 amino acids long. CDR3 protein: CASSQGQGLHNEQFF. The CDR3 region has the DNA TGCGCCAGCAGCCAAGGACAGGGTTTACACAATGAGCAGTTCTTC. The variable domain in full, completed from reference TRBV5-1 and TRBJ2-1, reads KAGVTQTPRYLIKTRGQQVTLSCSPISGHRSVSWYQQTPGQGLQFLFEYFSETQRNKGNFPGRFSGRQFSNSRSEMNVSTLELGDSALYLCASSQGQGLHNEQFFGPGTRLTVL.

This clonotype was detected only a few times. This rearrangement joins TRBV7-2 to TRBJ2-7; D unresolved. The V end was cut by 1 base, the J end by 0 bases, with 7 bases between. From germline, CDR1 is SGHTA and CDR2 FQGNSA. CDR3 length: 14 residues. CDR3 bases: TGTGCCAGCAGCTTAGAAACCAGCTCCTACGAGCAGTACGTC. It codes for CASSLETSSYEQYV.

This clonotype was counted only a few times. This chain uses TRBV5-1 with TRBJ2-7, with D perhaps given as TRBD1 or TRBD2 (5 bases each). Germline CDR1 reads SGHRS; CDR2 reads YFSETQ. This CDR3 has 15 residues. Trimming shortened V by 3 bases and J by 3 bases, and 16 bases separated the two germline ends. This chain's CDR3 is CASSSGPGPNYEQYV. The CDR3 DNA sequence: TGCGCCAGCAGCTCGGGACCCGGACCGAACTACGAGCAGTACGTC.

This clonotype was found a few times. V gene TRBV27 combines with J gene TRBJ2-7; 11 positions agree with TRBD2. V trimming: 6 bases; J trimming: 3 bases; junction bases outside the gene matches: 7. CDR3 size: 15 residues. Looked up from germline, CDR1 is MNHEY and CDR2 is SMNVEV (reference sequence). In DNA, the CDR3 is TGTGCCAGCAGGTCTCTAGCGGGGGGACTCTACGAGCAGTACGTC. It yields the protein CASRSLAGGLYEQYV.